Sequencing of this T cell receptor beta chain was carried out in a study of Tregs in tolerant kidney transplant recipients. As concerns this clone: Its antigen is undetermined.

Trimming took off 0 bases at V and 3 bases at J, with 14 bases between the two ends. Germline V lookup: CDR1 MNHEY, CDR2 SVGAGI. The CDR3 totals 16 residues. Unstimulated regulatory T cells (CD4+CD25+CD127-), CD4+CD25- non-regulatory cells, CD4 and CD8 cells were FACS-sorted from thawed PBMCs. Overall study findings and caveats: Biological reproducibility was not directly addressed in this study.

TCRdb keeps only in-frame clones here, not all; method: immunoSEQ multiplex PCR. Of about 46,000 clones detected, less than 95% appear once; the ten largest clones hold 0.6% to 0.7%. The J gene is TRBJ1-2, the V gene TRBV6-5; D is unclear. The sequencing input was Tregs from blood. The clonotype originates from a human donor in good health. Here the CDR3 DNA reads TGTGCCAGCAGTTACTCGGGGTCCGGATCCTACTATGGCTACACCTTC. Translated: CASSYSGSGSYYGYTF.